Below are 29 T cell receptor beta chains sequenced from a single sample in a study of shared clonotypes between healthy human individuals. The naive CD8 fraction comprised CD45RO-negative cells positively selected for CCR7 and excluded terminally differentiated effector memory CD45RA+ cells. The table came from immunoSEQ multiplex PCR; TCRdb's copy has only in-frame clones and leaves some out. This sample has over 2 million clones, with about 95% found just once. The sample comprised naive CD8+ T cells sorted from blood. These TCRs come from a man aged 18-30 years in good health.

The chain links TRBV30 to TRBJ2-1; 9 positions match TRBD2. This CDR3 has 13 amino acids. V shed 3 bases, J shed 6 bases, and the junction held 3 bases outside the gene matches. The germline CDR1 and CDR2 sequences are GTSNPN and SVGIG (reference sequence). Here the CDR3 reads CAWSGGGGNEQFF. The CDR3, as DNA: TGTGCCTGGAGCGGCGGGGGGGGCAATGAGCAGTTCTTC.

V and J are TRBV4-3 and TRBJ1-2; a possible D gene is TRBD1 (5 bases). CDR1 and CDR2 (germline): LGHNA, YSLEER. The CDR3 contains 15 residues. V lost 1 base to trimming and J lost 6 bases, with 15 bases between them. Here the CDR3 DNA reads TGCGCCAGCAGCCAAGTTACCGGGGCCGAGGATGGCTACACCTTC. Translated, it gives CASSQVTGAEDGYTF.

J is TRBJ2-4 and V is TRBV28; D might be TRBD2 (6 bases). Germline V gives CDR1 MDHEN, CDR2 SYDVKM. This CDR3 has 13 amino acids. Trimming cost V 10 bases and J 9 bases, with 19 bases left between them. CDR3 loop: CATRNGSGVIQYF. CDR3 bases: TGTGCCACCCGAAACGGGAGTGGGGTCATTCAGTACTTC.

The CDR3 reads CASSETGGNYGYTF. In DNA form, the CDR3 reads TGTGCCAGCAGCGAGACAGGGGGGAACTATGGCTACACCTTC. The V call is TRBV6-5, the J call TRBJ1-2; 9 bases map to TRBD1. There are 14 residues in the CDR3. Per the germline V gene, CDR1 is MNHEY and CDR2 is SVGAGI. Trimming cost V 6 bases and J 2 bases; bases outside gene matches: 4.

The rearrangement joins TRBV29-1 to TRBJ2-7, with a tentative D call TRBD1 (6 bases). Germline V lookup: CDR1 SQVTM, CDR2 ANQGSEA. This CDR3 is built from 14 residues. Trimming pared 6 bases from V and 2 bases from J, leaving 17 bases between. The CDR3 reads CSVVDRSRAYEQYF. CDR3 sequence (DNA): TGCAGCGTCGTTGACAGGTCGAGGGCCTACGAGCAGTACTTC.

This rearrangement joins TRBV7-8 to TRBJ2-7; tentative D call: TRBD1 (5 bases). Germline loops: CDR1 SGHVS, CDR2 FQNEAQ. CDR3 length equals 13 residues. Trimming took off 5 bases at V and 3 bases at J, with 11 bases between the two ends. Here the CDR3 reads CASSPTVLYEQYF. DNA of the CDR3: TGTGCCAGCAGCCCGACAGTCCTCTACGAGCAGTACTTC. The entire variable domain, with the rest obtained from reference TRBV7-8 and TRBJ2-7, is as follows: GAGVSQSPRYKVAKRGQDVALRCDPISGHVSLFWYQQALGQGPEFLTYFQNEAQLDKSGLPSDRFFAERPEGSVSTLKIQRTQQEDSAVYLCASSPTVLYEQYFGPGTRLTVT.

The chain recombines TRBV7-9 with TRBJ2-2; no reliable D call. The CDR3 has 14 residues. With 4 bases removed from V and 0 bases from J, the gap between germline ends came to 6 bases. Germline V gene lookup returns CDR1 SEHNR and CDR2 FQNEAQ (reference sequence). CDR3 loop: CASSYGTNTGELFF. CDR3 nucleotide sequence: TGTGCCAGCAGCTATGGGACGAACACCGGGGAGCTGTTTTTT.

This chain links TRBV7-6 with TRBJ2-2; no clear D. The ends were cut back, 2 bases at V and 0 bases at J, with 22 bases in the middle. Germline values: CDR1 SGHVS, CDR2 FNYEAQ. CDR3 length equals 20 residues. The CDR3 protein is CASSLHPVGSELANTGELFF. The CDR3 bases are TGTGCCAGCAGCTTACACCCAGTCGGTAGTGAGCTGGCGAACACCGGGGAGCTGTTTTTT. The full variable domain, in which reference TRBV7-6 and TRBJ2-2 provide the parts outside the CDR3, is GAGVSQSPRYKVTKRGQDVALRCDPISGHVSLYWYRQALGQGPEFLTYFNYEAQQDKSGLPNDRFSAERPEGSISTLTIQRTEQRDSAMYRCASSLHPVGSELANTGELFFGEGSRLTVL.

The chain combines TRBV9 with TRBJ2-7, with D maybe TRBD2 (5 bases). Germline values: CDR1 SGDLS, CDR2 YYNGEE. The ends were cut back, 0 bases at V and 5 bases at J, with 15 bases in the middle. The CDR3 covers 15 residues. The DNA for the CDR3 is TGTGCCAGCAGCGTAGGGCACAGCTCCGGGGACGAGCAGTACTTC. It is translated as CASSVGHSSGDEQYF.

V and J are TRBV27 and TRBJ1-4; a weak D match, TRBD1 (5 bases). Germline CDR1 MNHEY, CDR2 SMNVEV (reference sequence). Trimming shortened V by 3 bases and J by 4 bases, and 9 bases separated the two germline ends. The CDR3 runs to 14 residues. CDR3 nucleotides: TGTGCCAGCAGTTTGGGGGGAGGTAATGAAAAACTGTTTTTT. It is translated as CASSLGGGNEKLFF.

For this clone: The sample has other DNA sequences that encode this CDR3 too. V gene TRBV19 combines with J gene TRBJ2-7, with 7 positions matching TRBD1. Germline V gene data show CDR1 as LNHDA and CDR2 as SQIVND (reference sequence). The J segment lost 3 bases and the V segment lost 1 base, leaving 6 bases of the junction unmatched. The CDR3 extends over 15 amino acids. CDR3 loop: CASSIGVGGFYEQYF. CDR3 in DNA: TGTGCCAGTAGTATAGGTGTAGGGGGCTTCTACGAGCAGTACTTC.

The rearrangement joins TRBV5-1 to TRBJ2-2; D is perhaps TRBD1 (5 bases). CDR3 length: 15 residues. V was clipped by 1 base and J by 3 bases, with 10 bases between them. The germline V gene has CDR1 SGHRS and CDR2 YFSETQ. The CDR3 reads CASSLLQEYTGELFF. The CDR3 DNA sequence: TGCGCCAGCAGCTTGTTACAGGAGTACACCGGGGAGCTGTTTTTT.

The J gene is TRBJ1-4, the V gene TRBV30; 10 bases fit TRBD1. This CDR3 contains 17 residues. CDR1 GTSNPN and CDR2 SVGIG come from the germline V gene (reference sequence). The V and J ends lost 3 bases and 2 bases, in that order; junction bases with no gene match: 9. The CDR3 DNA follows: TGTGCCTGGAGCAGGGGGGGACAGGGGACTACTAATGAAAAACTGTTTTTT. Amino acid sequence: CAWSRGGQGTTNEKLFF.

V usage is TRBV30 and J usage is TRBJ2-5; D uncertain. Trimming stripped 2 bases from V and 4 bases from J, with 8 bases between. Germline V gene lookup returns CDR1 GTSNPN and CDR2 SVGIG (reference sequence). The CDR3 loop spans 12 amino acids. CDR3 in amino acids: CAWSYDAETQYF. The CDR3 DNA is TGTGCCTGGAGTTATGATGCAGAGACCCAGTACTTC.

The chain is built from TRBV11-2 and TRBJ2-3, with unresolved D. The CDR3 is made up of 12 amino acids. Germline V lookup: CDR1 SGHAT, CDR2 FQNNGV. Trimming stripped 11 bases from V and 2 bases from J, with 11 bases between. The DNA of the CDR3 is TGTGCCTCGTCAGGTTACACAGATACGCAGTATTTT. Its protein product is CASSGYTDTQYF.

This clone was counted a few times. The CDR3 loop is CASGRNTEAFF. CDR3 coding DNA: TGTGCCAGCGGGCGGAACACTGAAGCTTTCTTT. The chain couples TRBV6-5 to TRBJ1-1, with D uncertain. The V end was cut by 8 bases, the J end by 1 base, with 5 bases between. CDR3 size: 11 residues. The germline CDR1 and CDR2 sequences are MNHEY and SVGAGI.

The chain links TRBV5-5 to TRBJ2-7; no definite D call. Germline lookup yields CDR1 SGHKS and CDR2 YYEKEE (reference sequence). There are 16 residues in the CDR3. Trimming shortened V by 0 bases and J by 3 bases, and 16 bases separated the two germline ends. The CDR3 DNA reads TGTGCCAGCAGCTTGGAGGAGTGGACGGTGGGCTACGAGCAGTACTTC. Amino acids: CASSLEEWTVGYEQYF.

V usage is TRBV13 and J usage is TRBJ1-5; 7 bases fit TRBD1. The V segment lost 4 bases and the J segment 14 bases; nucleotides outside the gene matches: 8. CDR3 length: 12 residues. Germline CDR1 and CDR2: PRHDT and FYEKMQ (reference sequence). CDR3 DNA: TGTGCCAGCAGCTCCCTAGACAGGGTTAAGCATTTT. Protein: CASSSLDRVKHF.

V usage is TRBV19 and J usage is TRBJ2-1; tentatively, D is TRBD1 or TRBD2 (5 bases each). Germline V gives CDR1 LNHDA, CDR2 SQIVND (reference sequence). This CDR3 has 15 residues. V gave up 7 bases and J gave up 9 bases, with 22 bases separating them. The CDR3 sequence is CASTLGPLLSGEQFF. The DNA of the CDR3 is TGTGCCAGTACCCTGGGACCTTTACTAAGCGGTGAGCAGTTCTTC. Filled out from reference TRBV19 and TRBJ2-1, the complete variable domain reads DGGITQSPKYLFRKEGQNVTLSCEQNLNHDAMYWYRQDPGQGLRLIYYSQIVNDFQKGDIAEGYSVSREKKESFPLTVTSAQKNPTAFYLCASTLGPLLSGEQFFGPGTRLTVL.

The V gene is TRBV5-6, the J gene TRBJ1-6; the D gene is possibly TRBD1 (5 bases). This CDR3 spans 14 amino acids. CDR1 is SGHDT and CDR2 is YYEEEE in the germline V gene. V was clipped by 9 bases and J by 12 bases, with 22 bases between them. The CDR3 spells CATKQATGLRPLHF. CDR3 DNA sequence: TGTGCCACAAAACAGGCCACCGGACTGCGACCCCTCCACTTT.

The chain combines TRBV6-1 with TRBJ1-5; 7 bases map to TRBD1. This CDR3 has 15 residues. Germline lookup yields CDR1 MNHNS and CDR2 SASEGT. J was trimmed by 0 bases and V by 8 bases; bases with no gene match: 7. CDR3 protein: CASLGGQYSNQPQHF. The DNA of the CDR3 is TGTGCCAGCTTAGGGGGACAGTATAGCAATCAGCCCCAGCATTTT.

In its sample, this clone was seen once. The V call is TRBV30, the J call TRBJ2-7; TRBD1 aligns across 7 bases. In germline, CDR1 is GTSNPN, CDR2 SVGIG (reference sequence). This CDR3 region has 13 residues. Trimming removed 4 bases from V and 4 bases from J; junction bases left unmatched: 7. CDR3 DNA sequence: TGTGCCTGGACTGGAGACAGGGTATACGAGCAGTACTTC. Its protein product is CAWTGDRVYEQYF.

The genes are TRBV2 and TRBJ2-5; a weak D match, TRBD2 (6 bases). This CDR3 spans 13 amino acids. Germline V gives CDR1 SNHLY, CDR2 FYNNEI. Trimming stripped 5 bases from V and 4 bases from J, with 11 bases between. In nucleotides, the CDR3 is TGTGCCAGCAGTAGGGGCGGGGTAGAGACCCAGTACTTC. It yields the protein CASSRGGVETQYF.

The V and J genes are TRBV27 and TRBJ2-7; the D gene is possibly TRBD2 (5 bases). V dropped 6 bases and J dropped 3 bases, with 21 bases sitting between them. CDR1 is MNHEY and CDR2 is SMNVEV in the germline V gene (reference sequence). The CDR3 extends over 16 amino acids. The CDR3 loop is CASRELLGEGSYEQYF. The CDR3 nucleotides are TGTGCCAGCAGAGAACTTCTAGGTGAGGGCAGCTACGAGCAGTACTTC.

The gene calls are TRBV6-5 and TRBJ2-7; D is uncertain. The CDR3 is made up of 15 amino acids. CDR1 is MNHEY and CDR2 is SVGAGI in the germline V gene. V was cut by 2 bases and J by 1 base, with 12 bases left in between. CDR3 in DNA: TGTGCCAGCAGTTACACACTGGGTCCGTCCTACGAGCAGTACTTC. This sequence encodes CASSYTLGPSYEQYF.

As to this clone: Mismatch with germline at one junction end may stem from a read error. The chain has TRBV5-4 and TRBJ2-5; 8 bases line up with TRBD1. This CDR3 has 14 residues. Germline-derived CDR1 and CDR2 are SGHNT and YYREEE (reference sequence). The CDR3 region has the DNA TGTGCCAGCAGCTTCTCAGGGGGCCAAGGGACCCAGTACTTC. Translation: CASSFSGGQGTQYF.

V and J are TRBV28 and TRBJ2-7; 8 bases fit TRBD1. V trimming: 5 bases; J trimming: 4 bases; junction bases outside the gene matches: 13. Germline CDR1 is MDHEN and CDR2 is SYDVKM. The CDR3 consists of 16 residues. The CDR3 region has the DNA TGTGCCAGCAGTGGACAGGGCTCCTCGAACTTTTACGAGCAGTACTTC. This encodes CASSGQGSSNFYEQYF.

On this clone: The sample has other DNA sequences that encode this CDR3 too. The V call is TRBV20-1, the J call TRBJ2-7, with D unclear. Germline CDR1 DFQATT, CDR2 SNEGSKA (reference sequence). The CDR3 is 8 amino acids. V lost 6 bases to trimming and J lost 6 bases, with 3 bases between them. The DNA of the CDR3 is TGCAGTGCGGGCGAGCAGTACTTC. Translating it yields CSAGEQYF.

With regard to this clone: Other DNA sequences in the same sample also yield this CDR3. The chain combines TRBV7-9 with TRBJ2-7; 11 bases map to TRBD1. Losses at the gene ends were 4 bases for V and 4 bases for J; bases not matched to a gene: 6. Germline V lookup: CDR1 SEHNR, CDR2 FQNEAQ (reference sequence). CDR3 length: 15 amino acids. CDR3 nucleotides: TGTGCCAGCAGCTCCTCCGGACAGGGGGCATACGAGCAGTACTTC. Translating it yields CASSSSGQGAYEQYF.